Listed below are T cell receptor beta chains from one sample, sequenced in a study of shared clonotypes between healthy human individuals. TCRdb's table, derived via immunoSEQ multiplex PCR, lists solely in-frame clones and lacks some. Of 550,000 to 700,000 clones in the sample, 73% were seen once. Sequencing was done on a sample of memory CD4+ T cells sorted from blood. Receptors originate from a woman aged 25 to 45 in good health. The CDR3 runs from the conserved cysteine through the conserved F or W. The D gene is left open where the match is weak. Not every row has a clone size; where given, it reads once, few, many or a size class.

clone_size	cdr3_length	d_call	j_call	v_call	cdr3_nt	cdr3_aa
NA	15	NA	TRBJ1-4	TRBV7-2	TGTGCCAGCAGCAAGAAGACAGGTGCTAATGAAAAACTGTTTTTT	CASSKKTGANEKLFF
NA	13	NA	TRBJ2-7	TRBV6-5	TGTGCCAGCAGTTACAAGGTCCGCTACGAGCAGTACTTC	CASSYKVRYEQYF
few	14	NA	TRBJ1-1	TRBV14	TGTGCCAGCAGCGTCAAGACTCCGAACACTGAAGCTTTCTTT	CASSVKTPNTEAFF
once	18	TRBD1	TRBJ2-3	TRBV2	TGTGCCACAACATATACGAACCTCAGGGGGCCAGCTACGGATACGCAGTATTTT	CATTYTNLRGPATDTQYF
NA	13	NA	TRBJ2-7	TRBV7-3	TGTGCCAGCAGCTTCGACTCAAACTACGAGCAGTACTTC	CASSFDSNYEQYF
few	14	TRBD1	TRBJ1-5	TRBV29-1	TGCAGCGTGACAGGGGGCGATGGCAATCAGCCCCAGCATTTT	CSVTGGDGNQPQHF
NA	14	NA	TRBJ2-7	TRBV28	TGTGCCAGCAGTTTCACCGGGACCTACAACGAGCAGTACTTC	CASSFTGTYNEQYF
NA	16	NA	TRBJ1-3	TRBV11-2	TGTGCCAGCAGCTTAGATCAGGCCCGCTCTGGAAACACCATATATTTT	CASSLDQARSGNTIYF
few	12	NA	TRBJ2-1	TRBV5-8	TGTGCCAGCAGCCCAACTGCCTACGAGCAGTTCTTC	CASSPTAYEQFF
NA	12	TRBD1	TRBJ2-7	TRBV29-1	TGCAGCGTTGGAACAGGGGGCGACGAGCAGTACTTC	CSVGTGGDEQYF
NA	15	TRBD1	TRBJ2-1	TRBV29-1	TGCAGCGGCTTAACGACAGGGAGTTCCTACAATGAGCAGTTCTTC	CSGLTTGSSYNEQFF
NA	11	NA	TRBJ1-4	TRBV28	TGTGCCCTCGGGGAAGTTGAAAAACTGTTTTTT	CALGEVEKLFF
NA	16	NA	TRBJ2-4	TRBV13	TGTGCCAGCAGCTTACTAGGGTTACTAGCCAAAAACATTCAGTACTTC	CASSLLGLLAKNIQYF
NA	16	NA	TRBJ2-3	TRBV5-1	TGCGCCAGCAGCTTTTCACAGGGGAGGTTAACAGATACGCAGTATTTT	CASSFSQGRLTDTQYF
NA	13	NA	TRBJ2-5	TRBV25-1	TGTGCCAGCACCGGGAGAGCACTAGAGACCCAGTACTTC	CASTGRALETQYF
NA	11	NA	TRBJ2-7	TRBV19	TGTGCCAGTAGTGGGGGATCCGAGCAGTACTTC	CASSGGSEQYF
NA	14	NA	TRBJ1-5	TRBV5-4	TGTGCCAGCAGCTTGGCGCCCGGGGGTCAGCCCCAGCATTTT	CASSLAPGGQPQHF
few	11	NA	TRBJ2-5	TRBV7-9	TGTGCCAGCAGCTTTTCTGAGACCCAGTACTTC	CASSFSETQYF
NA	17	NA	TRBJ1-1	TRBV19	TGTGCCAGTAGTATCTATACCACCACTGGAGTGAACACTGAAGCTTTCTTT	CASSIYTTTGVNTEAFF
NA	14	NA	TRBJ2-7	TRBV7-2	TGTGCCAGCAGCTTGGGATTGGGCCCTAAGGGGGTGAACTTC	CASSLGLGPKGVNF
NA	18	NA	TRBJ1-3	TRBV27	TGTGCCAGCAGTATGGACGGCCGGCAGCACCTCTCTGGAAACACCATATATTTT	CASSMDGRQHLSGNTIYF
NA	16	NA	TRBJ1-4	TRBV10-3	TGTGCCATCAGTGGAGGGGAAAGTGCAACTAATGAAAAACTGTTTTTT	CAISGGESATNEKLFF
NA	17	NA	TRBJ1-2	TRBV25-1	TGTGCCAGCAGTTCCCTAGGAAAAGGTGTAGGCCTCTATGGCTACACCTTC	CASSSLGKGVGLYGYTF
NA	14	NA	TRBJ1-1	TRBV7-2	TGTGCCAGCAGCTCTCGACAGGTGGTGACTGAAGCTTTCTTT	CASSSRQVVTEAFF
NA	15	NA	TRBJ2-1	TRBV5-1	TGCGCCAGCAGCCCTCGGGACTGGGGATACAATGAGCAGTTCTTC	CASSPRDWGYNEQFF
NA	14	NA	TRBJ2-3	TRBV9	TGTGCCAGCAGCGTCTCGGGACCGCCGAATACGCAGTATTTT	CASSVSGPPNTQYF
NA	14	NA	TRBJ1-2	TRBV23-1	TGCGCCAGCATACAAACCCCAGGAACGTATGGCTACACCTTC	CASIQTPGTYGYTF
NA	13	NA	TRBJ2-5	TRBV5-4	TGTGCCAGCAGCTCGGATGAGGTGGAGACCCAGTACTTC	CASSSDEVETQYF
once	13	TRBD1	TRBJ1-2	TRBV25-1	TGTGCCAGCAGTGCAGGGACAGACTATGGCTACACCTTC	CASSAGTDYGYTF
NA	14	TRBD1	TRBJ2-7	TRBV29-1	TGCAGCGCTATGGACAGGCTCGGGTCCTACGAGCAGTACTTC	CSAMDRLGSYEQYF
NA	13	NA	TRBJ2-7	TRBV7-3	TGCGCCAGCAGCTTCGACAGTAACTACGAGCAGTACTTC	CASSFDSNYEQYF
NA	13	NA	TRBJ2-1	TRBV29-1	TGCAGCGTTGAAGACCCCCCACTAGGTGAGCAGTTCTTC	CSVEDPPLGEQFF
NA	13	NA	TRBJ2-7	TRBV18	TGTGCCAGCTCAGGGACAAACTCCTACGAGCAGTACTTC	CASSGTNSYEQYF
NA	16	NA	TRBJ2-3	TRBV5-4	TGTGCCAGCAGCCCCAAGGGGGGACAAGTCACAGATACGCAGTATTTT	CASSPKGGQVTDTQYF
NA	16	NA	TRBJ2-7	TRBV4-1	TGCGCCAGCAGCCAAACTCCTGACAGAAGCTCCTACGAGCAGTACTTC	CASSQTPDRSSYEQYF
NA	17	NA	TRBJ1-1	TRBV19	TGTGCCAGTAGTACACTATCCGGGCGAAACGAAAACACTGAAGCTTTCTTT	CASSTLSGRNENTEAFF
few	14	NA	TRBJ2-1	TRBV2	TGTGCCAGCAGTGAAGGGGTTTCCTACAATGAGCAGTTCTTC	CASSEGVSYNEQFF
NA	16	NA	TRBJ1-4	TRBV7-2	TGTGCCAGCAGCTTAGTGGGGGGGGCGATGGGTGAAAAACTGTTTTTT	CASSLVGGAMGEKLFF
NA	15	TRBD1	TRBJ2-3	TRBV14	TGTGCCAGCAGCCAAGAAACAGGGGCACGCGGTACGCAGTATTTT	CASSQETGARGTQYF
few	16	TRBD1	TRBJ1-2	TRBV5-1	TGCGCCAGCAGCTTGGACCTTATTGGACAGGCCTATGGCTACACCTTC	CASSLDLIGQAYGYTF